The 16 T cell receptor beta chains presented below share a single source sample, sequenced in a study of T cell responses to AZD1222 COVID-19 vaccine. Sequencing was performed with immunoSEQ multiplex PCR; in TCRdb, only in-frame clones are kept and a portion is missing. This table has roughly 140,000 clones, around 91% appearing once. Sequenced material: peripheral blood, taken on day 0 of AZD1222 vaccination. Every receptor here comes from an adult in good health.

The chain has TRBV4-3 and TRBJ1-2, with D perhaps matching TRBD1 (6 bases). Per the germline V gene, CDR1 is LGHNA and CDR2 is YSLEER. The ends were cut back, 3 bases at V and 2 bases at J, with 16 bases in the middle. This CDR3 has 16 amino acids. The CDR3, as DNA: TGCGCCAGCAGCCACCGACAGGATTTAGTGAACTATGGCTACACCTTC. Amino acid sequence: CASSHRQDLVNYGYTF.

V gene TRBV7-2 combines with J gene TRBJ1-2, with TRBD1 matching over 10 bases. Germline V lookup: CDR1 SGHTA, CDR2 FQGNSA. The CDR3 is made up of 15 amino acids. V lost 1 base and J lost 6; bases outside the gene matches: 5. CDR3 sequence: CASSLVLGTGDGYTF. DNA for the CDR3: TGTGCCAGCAGCTTAGTTTTAGGGACAGGGGATGGCTACACCTTC.

The chain is built from TRBV12-3 or TRBV12-4 and TRBJ1-5; D might be TRBD1 (6 bases). V lost 6 bases to trimming and J lost 7 bases, with 13 bases between them. The CDR3 sequence is 13 residues long. The CDR3 DNA reads TGTGCCAGCAGCCCCAGGGGAGGACAGCCCCAGCATTTT. Protein sequence: CASSPRGGQPQHF.

The count of this clone is one. This rearrangement joins TRBV11-2 to TRBJ2-7, with D possibly being TRBD1 (5 bases). V lost 2 bases to trimming and J lost 9 bases, with 17 bases between them. From germline, CDR1 is SGHAT and CDR2 FQNNGV. The CDR3 has 14 amino acids. The CDR3 nucleotides are TGTGCCAGCAGCTTATTTGGGCAGGGAAGTGGGCAGTACTTC. It specifies CASSLFGQGSGQYF.

V gene TRBV27 combines with J gene TRBJ2-3, with D unclear. Germline loops: CDR1 MNHEY, CDR2 SMNVEV (reference sequence). The CDR3 length is 16 residues. Deletions cut 7 bases from V and 2 bases from J, with 19 bases between. Here the CDR3 reads CASNLGYSSHTDTQYF. CDR3 DNA: TGTGCCAGCAACTTAGGGTACTCCTCTCACACAGATACGCAGTATTTT.

The rearrangement uses TRBV19 and TRBJ2-3, with D possibly being TRBD2 (6 bases). Germline assignment: CDR1 LNHDA and CDR2 SQIVND (reference sequence). The CDR3 is 14 residues long. V shed 7 bases and J shed 3 bases, with 14 bases lying between them. This chain's CDR3 is CASKVGSATDTQYF. The DNA for the CDR3 is TGTGCCAGTAAGGTCGGGAGCGCGACAGATACGCAGTATTTT.

CDR3 DNA sequence: TGCGCCAGCAGCATCGGCAGGGGCGGGGGTCAGCCCCAGCATTTT. It translates to CASSIGRGGGQPQHF. V is TRBV4-3 and J is TRBJ1-5; possible D gene TRBD1, 6 bases. CDR1 LGHNA and CDR2 YSLEER come from the germline V gene. The germline V and J ends were trimmed by 5 bases and 6 bases, with 17 bases remaining between them. The CDR3 runs to 15 residues.

J is TRBJ2-3 and V is TRBV4-1; D is possibly TRBD1 or TRBD2 (6 bases each). There are 16 residues in the CDR3. Deletions cut 5 bases from V and 4 bases from J, with 19 bases between. Looked up from germline, CDR1 is MGHRA and CDR2 is YSYEKL. This CDR3 is CASSSQWGARADTQYF. The CDR3 nucleotides read TGCGCCAGCAGCTCCCAGTGGGGGGCGAGGGCAGATACGCAGTATTTT.

This chain connects TRBV19 to TRBJ1-5; D perhaps matches TRBD1 (5 bases). CDR3 length equals 14 residues. Germline CDR1 reads LNHDA; CDR2 reads SQIVND (reference sequence). Trimming left V 7 bases short and J 6 bases short, with 16 bases between. The CDR3 bases are TGTGCCAGTAATCCCAGACAGTCAATTCAGCCCCAGCATTTT. Residues: CASNPRQSIQPQHF.

V gene TRBV7-3 combines with J gene TRBJ2-2; TRBD1 matches 10 bases. V dropped 0 bases and J dropped 5; count of bases not matched to a gene: 6. The length of the CDR3 is 17 residues. Germline values: CDR1 SGHTA, CDR2 FQGTGA. The CDR3 here is CASSLTDRGRWTGELFF. The CDR3 DNA reads as TGTGCCAGCAGCTTAACGGACAGGGGGAGATGGACCGGGGAGCTGTTTTTT.

The V call is TRBV12-3 or TRBV12-4, the J call TRBJ1-4, with D perhaps TRBD1 (5 bases). V was pared by 2 bases and J by 8 bases, with 9 bases between. The CDR3 contains 13 residues. CDR3 coding DNA: TGTGCCAGCAGTTTACAGGGTTTCGAAAAACTGTTTTTT. Translation gives CASSLQGFEKLFF.

In its sample, this clone was seen once. The chain is built from TRBV4-1 and TRBJ2-4, with no clear D. V lost 0 bases and J lost 6, with 9 bases in between. Germline lookup yields CDR1 MGHRA and CDR2 YSYEKL. This CDR3 spans 14 amino acids. CDR3 nucleotide sequence: TGCGCCAGCAGCCAAGATGTCGCCTTAAACATTCAGTACTTC. Protein sequence: CASSQDVALNIQYF.

The chain carries TRBV3-1 (or the pseudogene TRBV3-2) and TRBJ1-3; D is undetermined. CDR1 and CDR2 from the germline V gene are LGHDT and YNNKEL (reference sequence). V lost 8 bases and J 4 bases, leaving 9 bases between the germline ends. The CDR3 has 12 amino acids. CDR3 sequence: CASEGSGNTIYF. Here the CDR3 DNA reads TGTGCCAGCGAGGGCAGCGGAAACACCATATATTTT.

This chain joins TRBV10-3 and TRBJ2-7; the match to TRBD2 covers 10 bases. Germline V gene sequence: CDR1 ENHRY, CDR2 SYGVKD. The CDR3 is 14 residues long. The trim removed 4 bases at V and 6 bases at J, leaving 6 bases unmatched. The DNA of the CDR3 is TGTGCCATCAGTGGTCTAGCGGGAGAAGCCGAGCAGTACTTC. This encodes CAISGLAGEAEQYF.

The chain recombines TRBV7-8 with TRBJ1-5, with 7 positions matching TRBD1. Looked up from germline, CDR1 is SGHVS and CDR2 is FQNEAQ. After removal of 5 bases from V and 6 bases from J, the junction contained 7 bases not matched to a gene. The CDR3 sequence is 14 residues long. The CDR3 DNA reads TGTGCCAGCAGCCGAGGGGGCGTAAGTCAGCCCCAGCATTTT. It specifies CASSRGGVSQPQHF.

The chain is built from TRBV27 and TRBJ1-2; D possibly corresponds to TRBD1 (5 bases). Deletions cut 5 bases from V and 8 bases from J, with 12 bases between. The germline V gene encodes CDR1 MNHEY and CDR2 SMNVEV (reference sequence). This CDR3 has 12 amino acids. The CDR3 region is CASSPGTEGYTF. As DNA, the CDR3 is TGTGCCAGCAGTCCCGGGACGGAAGGCTACACCTTC.